The text below deals with one TCR beta chain. Antigen: not known. Stability required unchanged lesions during the previous 6 months. No patient showed confetti depigmentation, a clinical sign of active disease. This entry comes from a study of resident and recirculating memory T cells in vitiligo. In the study overall: Samples were epidermis from two lesional and two nonlesional sites, plus PBMCs.

Study-level points and caveats: Sequences differed between biopsy sites and patients, suggesting private specificity.

Assay used: immunoSEQ multiplex PCR; TCRdb lists only in-frame clones, some missing. The data hold about 42,000 clones, with over 90% observed a single time. Sample: blood. This sequence originates from a male donor with vitiligo.

This CDR3 reads CASSYLGTVLRQYF. As DNA, the CDR3 is TGTGCCAGCAGCTACCTCGGGACAGTCCTTCGGCAGTACTTC. V is TRBV5-6 and J is TRBJ2-7, with 7 bases lining up with TRBD1. The CDR3 is 14 amino acids. Germline V gives CDR1 SGHDT, CDR2 YYEEEE. V dropped 3 bases and J dropped 9; count of bases not matched to a gene: 12.